The T cell receptor (beta chain) under discussion was sequenced for a study of shared clonotypes between healthy human individuals (dated by TCRdb to between 2020 and 2021). For context, the study as a whole: Three men and a couple of women, aged 18 to 49 years, made up the cohort. For each donor, three plates each were used for CD4 naive and CD4 memory, two plates were used for CD8 naive, and one plate was used for CD8 memory. To estimate repertoire size and how much clonotypes are shared between individuals, the study performed deep sequencing of blood TCR repertoires from roughly five healthy adults. Libraries were prepared and TCR repertoires were sequenced by different laboratories using diverse techniques, in order to increase sequencing depth and limit assay-specific biases. Between about 0.85 and 10 billion PBMCs per donor were obtained by leukapheresis.

The donors were healthy, HIV-negative adults with no recently reported acute infections or vaccinations. All donors were Caucasian adults living in Nashville, Tennessee, USA. CD4+ T cells were enriched through magnetic negative selection, after which naive cells were positively selected on CD45RA and the remaining negative fraction served as the memory subset. Blood was obtained by leukapheresis, after which PBMCs were separated by Ficoll-Histopaque density gradient centrifugation and cryopreserved in liquid nitrogen vapor phase. Purity and quantity of every magnetically sorted T cell population were checked by analytical flow cytometry. Each sorted fraction had its genomic DNA isolated and then quantified by UV absorbance on a Nanodrop 2000c. TCR CDR3 regions were amplified from genomic DNA by multiplex PCR using the deep immunoSEQ assay. Genomic DNA extracted from each cell subset was distributed evenly over all wells of several immunoSEQ 96-well plates, and each plate served as one replicate. For sorted subsets, 150 to 250 ng genomic DNA, equal to 30,000 to 35,000 T cell genomes, was loaded into each replicate PCR. Purified libraries were measured with a Qubit 3.0 fluorometer, size-checked on a Bioanalyzer 2100, and measured again with the KAPA Library Quantification kit. Every immunoSEQ 96-well plate was sequenced on a separate single-read 150-cycle Illumina NextSeq 550 flow cell. The published analysis was carried out like this. Because the immunoSEQ output included only junctional sequences and no quality scores, the filtering could not be the same as the filtering used for full-length reads. To assign V/J genes and CDR3, sequences were annotated against IMGT germline references using PyIR, a Python wrapper for IgBLAST v1.9. Reads were filtered out if the reads had weak V/J assignments (E-value above 1e-6), no CDR3, stop codons, out-of-frame junctions, or ambiguous translated residues. V3J clonotypes were defined as sequences sharing the same inferred V gene, J gene, and CDR3 amino acid sequence. To compute the percentage overlap between repertoires, the number of shared unique clonotypes was divided by the size of the smaller repertoire. Richness of each repertoire was evaluated using RTK rarefaction, the Chao1 estimator, and Recon v2.1 estimates of unobserved clonotypes. OLGA was used to compute generation probabilities for all TCRbeta clonotypes that the gDNA method yielded from a few donors. In its TCRdb copy, this immuneACCESS table keeps in-frame sequences only and misses some clones. Where compared with another copy, unresolved V genes explain less than half of these, and the others have no known cause. The V and J calls and clone size were taken over from that table, and D and trimming were inferred from the DNA. This sample is represented by millions of clones; 95% of them were singletons. The ten largest account for more than 0.1% of the sample.

As for this clone: The clone's antigen remains unknown. Per-nucleotide qualities are absent, and no much larger clonotype sits a single base away.

From its cysteine to its phenylalanine, the CDR3 spans 13 amino acids. Of the read, only the CDR3 DNA is kept; its 39 bases are in frame from base 1. As encoded in the germline V gene, CDR1 is SGHVS while CDR2 is FNYEAQ. The germline V end is reduced by 8 bases and the J end by 4 bases; junction bases left unmatched: 8. Overall study outcomes, separate from this receptor: Sampling was limited to blood, and TCR repertoires in tissue likely differ from TCR repertoires in blood. Naive subsets generally had larger estimated clonotype richness than memory subsets. Even with the large sequencing depth, rarefaction of the sorted-subset datasets indicated that sequencing was incomplete. Based on pairwise subsampling, the degree of clonotype sharing among donors was expected to be affected by sequencing depth. Because the study included a small number of donors, the genetic and exposure-history diversity represented was limited. Approximately 5% of naive CD4, 3.5% of naive CD8, 2% to 2.5% of memory CD4, and 0.35% to 0.5% of memory CD8 clonotypes were shared across several donors. Clonotypes shared by all four sorted-subset donors showed higher generation probabilities than non-shared clonotypes.

The chain is made from TRBV7-6 and TRBJ2-7; TRBD1 agrees with 7 junctional bases. Sequencing used naive CD4+ T cells sorted from blood. Read against the paper, the sample's cell subset or site label means: CD45RA+ positively selected. This TCR was sampled from a man aged 18 to 29 in good health. The DNA sequence reads TGTGCCAGCCGGGACGCAGGGGGTTACGAGCAGTACTTC. This is translated as CASRDAGGYEQYF.